The present TCR beta chain was sequenced within a study of OX40 agonist ivuxolimab in advanced cancers. About the investigation overall: Ivuxolimab, which targeted the costimulatory receptor OX40 (CD134), was an agonistic, fully human IgG2 monoclonal antibody. Intravenous ivuxolimab was administered to patients every 2 weeks at six dose levels: 0.01, 0.1, 0.3, 1.5, 3 and 10 mg/kg. Among the approximately 50 dose-escalation patients, roughly 20 had hepatocellular carcinoma, 15 or so melanoma, 9 renal cell carcinoma and 9 head and neck cancer. In the dose-escalation cohort, about four fifths of patients were male, and the mean age was 60 years with a range of about 20 to 80. Prior anti-PD-1, anti-PD-L1 or anti-CTLA-4 therapy was permitted, and checkpoint inhibitors had been received by about 44% of dose-escalation patients. Partial responses occurred in three dose-escalation patients, of whom one had hepatocellular carcinoma and two had cutaneous melanoma. The point of sequencing TCRbeta in the periphery was to test whether ivuxolimab changed TCR sequence diversity and drove clonal T-cell expansion. The paper covers the monotherapy dose-escalation part of the phase I ivuxolimab trial, which included N of about 50 patients. Study-level results and caveats: Low levels of normalized T-cell clonal expansion were also seen in some patients who did not respond. On average, CD8+ T cells showed more expanded clones than CD4+ T cells after ivuxolimab. The antigen specificity of the peripheral T cells that underwent clonal expansion was not determined. Clonal expansion of both CD4+ and CD8+ blood T cells was observed from baseline to week 6 at doses 0.1 to 3.0 mg/kg. In partial responders in the 0.1-3.0 mg/kg groups, normalized peripheral clonal expansion was found to be among the lowest, especially among CD8+ T cells.

A remark on this clone: The target of this receptor is not known. No per-base quality is available; no much larger clone lies one base away.

The germline ends are 12 bases apart after V is trimmed by 6 bases and J by 7 bases. For CDR1 and CDR2, the germline V gene lists MDHEN and SYDVKM. Including the terminal cysteine and phenylalanine, the CDR3 comprises 12 residues. The kept DNA is CDR3 alone, 36 bases in frame from the first base. Patients with autoimmune disease history or receiving systemic immunosuppression were excluded from the trial. Peripheral blood for TCR sequencing was drawn from every dose cohort at baseline, at cycle 4 day 1 and at cycle 7 day 1. Samples came from an open-label, multicenter, first-in-human phase I dose-escalation trial of ivuxolimab. Adults with locally advanced or metastatic head and neck squamous cell, hepatocellular, melanoma or renal cell carcinoma were enrolled in the trial. Before TCR sequencing, CD4+ T cells and CD8+ T cells from peripheral blood were sorted into separate populations. Genomic DNA was isolated from the sorted cells so that the TCRbeta CDR3 region could be sequenced. The immunoSEQ Assay was used for sequencing of TCRbeta CDR3 regions. TCRdb obtained this table from immuneACCESS and retained in-frame rearrangements with V and J assigned. These tables miss some clones; where compared with another copy, unresolved V genes account for less than half of the shortfall, and the remainder is unexplained. For this sample the table gives 55,000 to 70,000 clones, of which roughly 85% were detected only once. The ten most abundant clones make up about 4.7% of the sample.

This TCR was recovered from an adult with an advanced solid tumor such as melanoma, head and neck, liver or kidney cancer. The starting material was CD4+ or CD8+ T cells sorted from blood, obtained in a trial of the OX40 agonist ivuxolimab. The chain was built from TRBV28 and TRBJ1-2, and the D gene may be TRBD1, 6 bases matching. This receptor has the CDR3 CASRLQGSGYTF. The bases are TGTGCCAGCAGGTTACAGGGCTCTGGCTACACCTTC.